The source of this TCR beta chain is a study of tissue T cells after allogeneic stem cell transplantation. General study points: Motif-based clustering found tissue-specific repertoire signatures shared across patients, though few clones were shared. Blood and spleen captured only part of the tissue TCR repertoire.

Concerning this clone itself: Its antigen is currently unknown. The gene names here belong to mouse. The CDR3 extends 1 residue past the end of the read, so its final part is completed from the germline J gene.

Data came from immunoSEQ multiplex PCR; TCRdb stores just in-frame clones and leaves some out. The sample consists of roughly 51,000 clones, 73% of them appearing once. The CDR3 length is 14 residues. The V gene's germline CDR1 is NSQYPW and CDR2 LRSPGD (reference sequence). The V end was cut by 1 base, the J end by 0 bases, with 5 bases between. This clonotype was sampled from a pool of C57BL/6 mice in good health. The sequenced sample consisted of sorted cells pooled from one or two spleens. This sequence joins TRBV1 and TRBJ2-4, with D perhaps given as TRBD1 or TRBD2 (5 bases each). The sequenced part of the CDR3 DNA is TGCACCTGCAGTGCAGGGGGGAGTCAAAACACCTTGTAC. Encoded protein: CTCSAGGSQNTLY. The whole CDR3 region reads CTCSAGGSQNTLYF.